This is a list of T cell receptor beta chains from one sample in a study of blood T cell repertoires in COVID-19. The data were produced by immunoSEQ multiplex PCR, yet TCRdb's version contains in-frame clones alone and is incomplete. The table lists about 260,000 clones, roughly 88% of them singletons. The sample taken for sequencing was PBMCs or T cells enriched from blood (not recorded which). These receptors all stem from a woman aged 45-65 years who had recovered from COVID-19. Each CDR3 is given with its conserved first and last residue. The D gene is left open where the match is weak. Some rows have no size entry. The others give once, few or many, or a class for an expanded clone.

v_call	clone_size	cdr3_length	j_call	d_call	cdr3_nt	cdr3_aa
TRBV30	.	14	TRBJ2-7	TRBD1	TGTGCCTGGAGTCCTGGGACAGGTAACTACGAGCAGTACTTC	CAWSPGTGNYEQYF
TRBV2	.	16	TRBJ2-7	.	TGTGCCAGCAGTGAAACTTCCGGGACATACCTCTACGAGCAGTACTTC	CASSETSGTYLYEQYF
TRBV9	.	15	TRBJ1-3	.	TGTGCCAGCAGCGTAGGCGACTTATCTGGAAACACCATATATTTT	CASSVGDLSGNTIYF
TRBV19	.	16	TRBJ2-3	TRBD2	TGTGCCAGTAGTCGCCGACTAGCGGGTAGCACAGATACGCAGTATTTT	CASSRRLAGSTDTQYF
TRBV5-4	.	15	TRBJ2-7	TRBD2	TGTGCCAGCACCTCGACTGACGGGGGGGCATACGAGCAGTACTTC	CASTSTDGGAYEQYF
TRBV29-1	.	13	TRBJ1-2	.	TGCAGCGTTGGGCGGCCCCGCGGCTATGGCTACACCTTC	CSVGRPRGYGYTF
TRBV30	.	15	TRBJ1-3	TRBD1	TGTGCCTGGAGTGTACAGGGGGGCGTTTCCAACACCATATATTTT	CAWSVQGGVSNTIYF
TRBV7-9	.	13	TRBJ2-7	.	TGTGCCAGCAGCTTGAGGCCGGGGGACGAGCAGTACTTC	CASSLRPGDEQYF
TRBV11-2	.	15	TRBJ2-7	TRBD2	TGTGCCAGCAGCTTGCTAGCGGGGGGATCCTACGAGCAGTACTTC	CASSLLAGGSYEQYF
TRBV7-9	.	13	TRBJ1-4	.	TGTGCCAGCAGCTTCGACTGGGTAGAAAAACTGTTTTTT	CASSFDWVEKLFF
TRBV6-5	.	14	TRBJ1-3	.	TGTGCCAGCAAACGGGCGAAGCGGGGAAACACCATATATTTT	CASKRAKRGNTIYF
TRBV27	.	14	TRBJ2-7	.	TGTGCCAGCAGCCGCGATCCCGGGTCCTACGAGCAGTACTTC	CASSRDPGSYEQYF
TRBV7-3	.	13	TRBJ1-1	.	TGTGCCAGCAGCTTACAGGAAAACACTGAAGCTTTCTTT	CASSLQENTEAFF
TRBV5-1	.	15	TRBJ1-1	TRBD1	TGCGCCAGCAGCTTGCGAGGACAGGAGAACACTGAAGCTTTCTTT	CASSLRGQENTEAFF
TRBV11-2	.	15	TRBJ1-2	.	TGTGCCAGCAGCTTAGTCGGTCCAGGGGAACGCGGCTACACCTTC	CASSLVGPGERGYTF
TRBV3-1/TRBV3-2	.	14	TRBJ1-2	.	TGTGCCAGCAGCCCATCCCGAGACACCTATGGCTACACCTTC	CASSPSRDTYGYTF
TRBV6-1	once	14	TRBJ2-7	.	TGTGCCAGCAGTGAAGACGGACTAATCGTCGAGCAGTACTTC	CASSEDGLIVEQYF
TRBV7-9	.	15	TRBJ2-1	TRBD2	TGTGCCAGCAGCTTAACAGCGGGGGGCTGGAATGAGCAGTTCTTC	CASSLTAGGWNEQFF
TRBV11-2	.	12	TRBJ2-7	.	TGTGCCAGCAGCGCTTCCGAGTACGAGCAGTACTTC	CASSASEYEQYF
TRBV28	.	12	TRBJ2-1	.	TGTGCCAGCAGTTGGGAGGTGGGGGAGCAGTTCTTC	CASSWEVGEQFF
TRBV5-4	.	14	TRBJ2-1	TRBD1	TGTGCCAGCAGCTTGAACAGGGGGTACAATGAGCAGTTCTTC	CASSLNRGYNEQFF
TRBV7-3	.	15	TRBJ1-6	.	TGTGCCAGCAGCTCCTCCGGGACATCAGGTTCACCCCTCCACTTT	CASSSSGTSGSPLHF
TRBV11-2	.	15	TRBJ1-2	.	TGTGCCAGCAGCTTAGGTGGCAGGGAAGTACATGGCTACACCTTC	CASSLGGREVHGYTF